Listed below are T cell receptor beta chains from one sample, sequenced in a study of T cells in Graves' hyperthyroidism and ophthalmopathy. TCRdb re-derived calls from the multiplex PCR reads in MiXCR, one entry per CDR3 protein. The sample holds some 600,000 distinct CDR3 sequences, more than 11% seen once. The specimen was blood. The origin of the receptors is a young woman with Graves' hyperthyroidism that later progressed to Graves' ophthalmopathy. Each CDR3 is given without its conserved first and last residue.

v_call: TRBV7-3
cdr3_aa: ASSLWGDTEAF

v_call: TRBV18
cdr3_aa: ASSSGGGGQPQH

v_call: TRBV28
cdr3_aa: ASSFGSKETQY

v_call: TRBV12-3/TRBV12-4
cdr3_aa: ASRQGSDYGYT

v_call: TRBV12-3/TRBV12-4
cdr3_aa: ASSVLTGRYGYT

v_call: TRBV29-1
cdr3_aa: SAIPDWQETQY

v_call: TRBV18
cdr3_aa: ASSPDGLTPFDEQY

v_call: TRBV11-1
cdr3_aa: ASSLGAGPLYEQY

v_call: TRBV9
cdr3_aa: ASSVRDSISYEQY

v_call: TRBV19
cdr3_aa: ASSISLAGGGETQY

v_call: TRBV29-1
cdr3_aa: SVKGQVYEQY

v_call: TRBV7-2
cdr3_aa: ASSLDHSTYEQY

v_call: TRBV12-3/TRBV12-4
cdr3_aa: ASSSAGTWDEKLF

v_call: TRBV5-1
cdr3_aa: ASSLATNEQF

v_call: TRBV27
cdr3_aa: ASSSGQSGNQPQH

v_call: TRBV7-3
cdr3_aa: ASSRGGQGASGANVLT

v_call: TRBV7-2
cdr3_aa: ASSPSELEGYEQY

v_call: TRBV6-1
cdr3_aa: ASSGGQGNSPLH

v_call: TRBV19
cdr3_aa: ASSILEMYNEQF

v_call: TRBV3-1
cdr3_aa: ASSQEGATNEKLF

v_call: TRBV19
cdr3_aa: ASSMGDRDYGYT

v_call: TRBV6-5
cdr3_aa: ASSYSAGIYNEQF

v_call: TRBV7-2
cdr3_aa: ASSFDHAGNTIY

v_call: TRBV20-1
cdr3_aa: SASGGPKGQPQH

v_call: TRBV3-1
cdr3_aa: ASSQGASVTYEQY

v_call: TRBV7-7
cdr3_aa: ASSQVNDFNEQF

v_call: TRBV3-1
cdr3_aa: ASSQGPDPSSYNEQF

v_call: TRBV28
cdr3_aa: ASSLTGSHYNEQF

v_call: TRBV7-2
cdr3_aa: ASSLGRGELF

v_call: TRBV6-2/TRBV6-3
cdr3_aa: ASSYHRTGSNYGYT

v_call: TRBV29-1
cdr3_aa: SVERTRPVNNEQF

v_call: TRBV2
cdr3_aa: ASSRTPWGGNEQF

v_call: TRBV27
cdr3_aa: ASGYDLGATQY

v_call: TRBV5-1
cdr3_aa: ASRSQSGANVLT

v_call: TRBV27
cdr3_aa: ASSSPGDNSPLH

v_call: TRBV28
cdr3_aa: ASSVQGNGYT

v_call: TRBV9
cdr3_aa: ASSGGDQVFSPLH

v_call: TRBV7-2
cdr3_aa: ASSLVDRINQPQH

v_call: TRBV19
cdr3_aa: ASSTRQALQETQY

v_call: TRBV20-1
cdr3_aa: SAPTSEGTDTQY

v_call: TRBV5-1
cdr3_aa: ASSLPGRNEQY

v_call: TRBV27
cdr3_aa: ASSPLEGHTGELF